Shown below are 8 T cell receptor beta chains from a single sample sequenced in a study of cytomegalovirus exposure and HLA in healthy donors. Primers included in the PCR were 60 Vbeta and 13 Jbeta primers. Profiled with immunoSEQ multiplex PCR; TCRdb holds only in-frame clones, not every one. Among about 140,000 clones listed, more than 60% were seen once. The material sequenced was PBMCs. All receptors come from a young man in good health and CMV-seropositive.

This clone was detected a few times. V is TRBV5-4 and J is TRBJ2-7, with 8 bases that match TRBD1. Trimming cost V 4 bases and J 6 bases; bases outside gene matches: 12. This CDR3 has 15 residues. Germline V gives CDR1 SGHNT, CDR2 YYREEE (reference sequence). In nucleotides, the CDR3 is TGTGCCAGCAGCAACTCCAGGGGGCGCGTGGGCGAGCAGTACTTC. It translates to CASSNSRGRVGEQYF.

This chain links TRBV4-1 with TRBJ2-6; D is perhaps TRBD1 (5 bases). The ends were cut back, 1 base at V and 2 bases at J, with 12 bases in the middle. This CDR3 has 17 residues. Germline V gives CDR1 MGHRA, CDR2 YSYEKL. CDR3 region: CASSQVGVVAGANVLTF. In nucleotides, the CDR3 is TGCGCCAGCAGCCAAGTAGGGGTAGTCGCTGGGGCCAACGTCCTGACTTTC.

The chain joins TRBV19 to TRBJ1-4; possibly TRBD1 for D (6 bases). CDR3 length: 15 amino acids. Germline V gene sequence: CDR1 LNHDA, CDR2 SQIVND (reference sequence). V was trimmed by 4 bases and J by 4 bases, leaving 13 bases between them. CDR3 sequence reads: CASSTRGYRNEKLFF. The CDR3 DNA reads as TGTGCCAGTAGTACCAGGGGCTATCGTAATGAAAAACTGTTTTTT.

This clone has a handful of counts. This rearrangement joins TRBV2 to TRBJ2-3; TRBD2 aligns across 7 bases. CDR1 is SNHLY and CDR2 is FYNNEI in the germline V gene. The CDR3 has 19 amino acids. V lost 3 bases, J lost 4 bases, and 19 bases stayed unmatched. CDR3 coding DNA: TGTGCCAGCAGTGATAGTTATCGGGAGCGGGGATTGGGTCCAGATACGCAGTATTTT. It yields the protein CASSDSYRERGLGPDTQYF.

The chain links TRBV25-1 to TRBJ2-1; D is ambiguous. Looked up from germline, CDR1 is MGHDK and CDR2 is SYGVNS. V was trimmed by 3 bases and J by 7 bases, leaving 16 bases between them. The CDR3 runs to 15 residues. Here the CDR3 DNA reads TGTGCCAGCAGTGAGTTTGATGAATCCCTAAATGAGCAGTTCTTC. Amino acid sequence: CASSEFDESLNEQFF.

This clone was seen once. V usage is TRBV9 and J usage is TRBJ1-4; no definite D call. The CDR3 spans 15 residues. Germline CDR1 reads SGDLS; CDR2 reads YYNGEE. V lost 4 bases and J 4 bases, leaving 14 bases between the germline ends. CDR3 residues: CASSPTGTDNEKLFF. The CDR3 DNA follows: TGTGCCAGCAGCCCGACGGGTACCGATAATGAAAAACTGTTTTTT.

This clone was observed a handful of times. V is TRBV28 and J is TRBJ2-7; D is possibly TRBD1 (5 bases). Trimming took off 3 bases at V and 5 bases at J, with 11 bases between the two ends. Germline assignment: CDR1 MDHEN and CDR2 SYDVKM. The CDR3 consists of 13 residues. Here the CDR3 reads CASSFQGGHEQYF. DNA for the CDR3: TGTGCCAGCAGTTTCCAGGGCGGCCACGAGCAGTACTTC.

The rearrangement joins TRBV19 to TRBJ2-7, with 13 bases identical to TRBD2. The germline V gene encodes CDR1 LNHDA and CDR2 SQIVND (reference sequence). The CDR3 is 18 amino acids. Trimming took 4 bases from V and 5 from J; bases not matched to a gene: 14. The CDR3 DNA reads as TGTGCCAGTAGTACAGGACAGGGGGTGACTAGCGGGAGGAACGAGCAGTACTTC. Encoded protein: CASSTGQGVTSGRNEQYF.